Each of the 7 T cell receptor beta chains below was sequenced from the same sample in a study of blood T cells in healthy people across ages. Together with a sample-barcoded 5' primer, a J-beta primer mix was included in a second PCR lasting 7 to 11 cycles. TCRdb passed the 5' RACE reads through MiXCR, listing each CDR3 protein once. The repertoire holds about 640,000 distinct CDR3 sequences, with under 65% as singletons. Sequences were obtained from blood. The receptors originated from a man in his 60s in good health.

In this sample, this clonotype turned up a few times. The V and J genes are TRBV12-5 and TRBJ2-4; tentatively, D is TRBD1 (7 bases). The CDR3 sequence is 15 residues long. V was trimmed by 6 bases and J by 6 bases, leaving 18 bases between them. Germline assignment: CDR1 LGHNT and CDR2 FRNRAP. This chain's CDR3 is CASGRSQGGLNIQYF. CDR3 DNA sequence: TGTGCTAGTGGACGCTCGCAGGGGGGTCTAAACATTCAGTACTTC.

The genes are TRBV7-2 and TRBJ2-1, with TRBD2 identical over 8 bases. Germline V lookup: CDR1 SGHTA, CDR2 FQGNSA. Trimming cost V 5 bases and J 2 bases; bases outside gene matches: 8. This CDR3 comprises 16 residues. The CDR3 nucleotides read TGTGCCAGCAGCAGGTCGGGGGGGAGCCCCTACAATGAGCAGTTCTTC. Protein: CASSRSGGSPYNEQFF. Full variable domain (missing parts from reference TRBV7-2 and TRBJ2-1): GAGVSQSPSNKVTEKGKDVELRCDPISGHTALYWYRQSLGQGLEFLIYFQGNSAPDKSGLPSDRFSAERTGGSVSTLTIQRTQQEDSAVYLCASSRSGGSPYNEQFFGPGTRLTVL.

The chain links TRBV29-1 to TRBJ2-1; 9 bases line up with TRBD2. CDR1 and CDR2 from the germline V gene are SQVTM and ANQGSEA. V was pared by 4 bases and J by 4 bases, with 5 bases of the junction left unmatched. The CDR3 consists of 14 residues. For the CDR3, the DNA is TGCAGCGTTGCTCCTAGCGGGGCATACAATGAGCAGTTCTTC. This encodes CSVAPSGAYNEQFF.

This chain uses TRBV6-1 with TRBJ1-1; 8 bases fit TRBD1. After removal of 7 bases from V and 1 base from J, the junction contained 5 bases not matched to a gene. Per germline, CDR1 MNHNS and CDR2 SASEGT. The CDR3 covers 14 residues. The CDR3 here is CASTHTGGNTEAFF. The CDR3 DNA reads as TGTGCCAGCACTCATACAGGGGGGAACACTGAAGCTTTCTTT.

Regarding this clonotype: The junction departs from the called germline gene at one end, perhaps through a read error. The genes are TRBV7-9 and TRBJ2-1, with 7 bases fitting TRBD1. The CDR3 runs 14 residues. Germline CDR1 reads SEHNR; CDR2 reads FQNEAQ (reference sequence). The CDR3 reads CARRSRDSHSEQFF. The CDR3 DNA follows: TGTGCCCGCAGATCCCGGGACAGCCACAGTGAGCAGTTCTTC.

This clonotype was seen a handful of times. The CDR3 DNA is TGTGCCACCGCAGGGTTTGGGGCCAACGTCCTGACTTTC. Translation: CATAGFGANVLTF. The chain carries TRBV25-1 and TRBJ2-6, with D maybe TRBD1 (5 bases). The V and J ends lost 10 bases and 3 bases respectively, with 10 bases between them. Germline-derived CDR1 and CDR2 are MGHDK and SYGVNS. This CDR3 has 13 residues.

The gene calls are TRBV6-2 or TRBV6-3 and TRBJ2-1; 9 bases agree with TRBD2. CDR3 length: 15 amino acids. V lost 6 bases, J lost 10 bases, and 13 bases stayed unmatched. Germline V CDR1 and CDR2: MNHEY, SVGEGT. The CDR3 DNA reads as TGTGCCAGCAGCAGAAGCGGGGGGACCCGGGGGGAGCAGTTCTTC. It codes for CASSRSGGTRGEQFF.